These 21 T cell receptor beta chains were all obtained from the same sample, sequenced in a study of blood T cell repertoires in COVID-19. Some clones are missing from TCRdb's copy, which holds only in-frame ones; the method was immunoSEQ multiplex PCR. The sample has more than 14,000 clones; 75% to 90% are singletons. The specimen sequenced was peripheral blood. The receptors were sampled from a human donor in a cohort sampled during active COVID-19.

The genes are TRBV7-2 and TRBJ1-5; the match to TRBD1 covers 9 bases. This CDR3 contains 17 residues. The V gene's germline CDR1 is SGHTA and CDR2 FQGNSA. Unmatched junction bases numbered 10, after V lost 5 bases and J lost 2 bases. The CDR3 DNA is TGTGCCAGCAGCCCCTTCGGACAGGGGAATGGCAATCAGCCCCAGCATTTT. Residues: CASSPFGQGNGNQPQHF. Together with reference TRBV7-2 and TRBJ1-5, the CDR3 gives the full variable domain: GAGVSQSPSNKVTEKGKDVELRCDPISGHTALYWYRQSLGQGLEFLIYFQGNSAPDKSGLPSDRFSAERTGGSVSTLTIQRTQQEDSAVYLCASSPFGQGNGNQPQHFGDGTRLSIL.

The chain uses TRBV9 and TRBJ2-7, with 8 positions matching TRBD2. The CDR3 covers 16 residues. Germline loops: CDR1 SGDLS, CDR2 YYNGEE. The junction had 13 bases not matched to a gene; V was cut back by 3 bases and J by 5 bases. The CDR3: CASSGGPGGRIHEQYF. The CDR3 DNA reads as TGTGCCAGCAGCGGCGGCCCGGGGGGGCGCATCCACGAGCAGTACTTC.

In its sample, this clone was seen a few times. The chain combines TRBV19 with TRBJ1-4, with TRBD1 matching 10 bases. Germline V gene sequence: CDR1 LNHDA, CDR2 SQIVND (reference sequence). The trim removed 4 bases at V and 5 bases at J, leaving 16 bases unmatched. The CDR3 has 19 residues. CDR3 in DNA: TGTGCCAGTAGTAAAACCGGGACAGGGGTCGGCGAGAGAAATGAAAAACTGTTTTTT. This sequence encodes CASSKTGTGVGERNEKLFF.

The table lists this clone with a count of one. V usage is TRBV6-5 and J usage is TRBJ2-7; D uncertain. V lost 5 bases, J lost 6 bases, and 14 bases lay in between. There are 13 residues in the CDR3. The germline V gene encodes CDR1 MNHEY and CDR2 SVGAGI. The CDR3 DNA is TGTGCCAGCAGTACCCCGATACTTGGCGAGCAGTACTTC. Amino acid sequence: CASSTPILGEQYF.

This rearrangement joins TRBV3-1 (or the pseudogene TRBV3-2) to TRBJ2-1; TRBD1 agrees at 12 bases. CDR1 is LGHDT and CDR2 is YNNKEL in the germline V gene (reference sequence). The CDR3 consists of 16 residues. V shed 1 base, J shed 6 bases, and the junction held 4 bases outside the gene matches. In nucleotides, the CDR3 is TGTGCCAGCAGCCAAGTCGGGACAGGGGGCTTCAATGAGCAGTTCTTC. It specifies CASSQVGTGGFNEQFF.

The rearrangement joins TRBV6-1 to TRBJ2-1, with D tentatively TRBD2 (5 bases). With 1 base removed from V and 9 bases from J, the gap between germline ends came to 10 bases. Germline-derived CDR1 and CDR2 are MNHNS and SASEGT. The CDR3 loop spans 13 amino acids. CDR3 region: CASSEERVSEQFF. CDR3 bases: TGTGCCAGCAGTGAAGAGAGGGTGTCTGAGCAGTTCTTC.

The CDR3 is CASSMGRDRPNQPQHF. The CDR3 region has the DNA TGTGCCAGTAGTATGGGGCGGGACAGGCCCAATCAGCCCCAGCATTTT. The chain uses TRBV19 and TRBJ1-5; 8 bases map to TRBD1. CDR1 LNHDA and CDR2 SQIVND come from the germline V gene (reference sequence). The V segment lost 3 bases and the J segment 3 bases; nucleotides outside the gene matches: 7. The CDR3 is made up of 16 amino acids.

The chain couples TRBV7-9 to TRBJ1-5; 7 bases are shared with TRBD1. The V and J ends lost 5 bases and 5 bases, in that order; junction bases with no gene match: 3. Looked up from germline, CDR1 is SEHNR and CDR2 is FQNEAQ (reference sequence). The CDR3 totals 13 residues. CDR3 loop: CASSQDRDQPQHF. CDR3 DNA sequence: TGTGCCAGCAGCCAAGACAGGGATCAGCCCCAGCATTTT.

This chain joins TRBV7-8 and TRBJ1-1; maybe TRBD1 (6 bases). The V and J ends lost 2 bases and 4 bases respectively, with 20 bases between them. This CDR3 is 17 amino acids long. Per germline, CDR1 SGHVS and CDR2 FQNEAQ. CDR3 DNA: TGTGCCAGCAGCTTACCAAAAGGGGGGGGGCCGCCCACTGAAGCTTTCTTT. This gives the protein CASSLPKGGGPPTEAFF.

This chain connects TRBV7-8 to TRBJ1-1; 9 positions agree with TRBD1. V dropped 5 bases and J dropped 4; count of bases not matched to a gene: 5. Germline lookup yields CDR1 SGHVS and CDR2 FQNEAQ. The CDR3 extends over 14 amino acids. The CDR3 sequence: CASSPGTGSTEAFF. The CDR3 nucleotides read TGTGCCAGCAGCCCGGGGACAGGGAGCACTGAAGCTTTCTTT.

The chain carries TRBV30 and TRBJ1-1; 7 bases match TRBD1. V was clipped by 0 bases and J by 3 bases; unmatched bases: 16. The CDR3 sequence is 18 residues long. Germline-derived CDR1 and CDR2 are GTSNPN and SVGIG (reference sequence). The CDR3 spells CAWSVWPTDRWEYTEAFF. Written as DNA, the CDR3 is TGTGCCTGGAGTGTATGGCCGACGGACAGGTGGGAATACACTGAAGCTTTCTTT.

This clone was detected only a few times. The CDR3 bases are TGTGCCAGCAGTTTCTCCGGGACAGGGTGGAGTTCACCCCTCCACTTT. It encodes CASSFSGTGWSSPLHF. V is TRBV27 and J is TRBJ1-6, with TRBD1 matching over 9 bases. The CDR3 has 16 residues. The germline V gene has CDR1 MNHEY and CDR2 SMNVEV (reference sequence). After removal of 3 bases from V and 9 bases from J, the junction contained 9 bases not matched to a gene.

This clone was seen once. This rearrangement joins TRBV19 to TRBJ2-2; D possibly corresponds to TRBD2 (7 bases). The CDR3 is 18 amino acids. Germline V lookup: CDR1 LNHDA, CDR2 SQIVND (reference sequence). V dropped 1 base and J dropped 7 bases, with 22 bases sitting between them. The CDR3 bases are TGTGCCAGTAGTATAGGCTTTGGTGCGGGGGCGCCGGTCGGGGAGCTGTTTTTT. The encoded protein is CASSIGFGAGAPVGELFF.

This clone has just a few counts. The chain joins TRBV5-4 to TRBJ2-7, with 7 bases identical to TRBD1. Per germline, CDR1 SGHNT and CDR2 YYREEE (reference sequence). The CDR3 consists of 16 residues. V shed 1 base, J shed 5 bases, and the junction held 12 bases outside the gene matches. CDR3 coding DNA: TGTGCCAGCAGCTTGAGAAGATGGATCGGGACAGACGAGCAGTACTTC. Encoded protein: CASSLRRWIGTDEQYF.

The chain couples TRBV5-4 to TRBJ1-1; D perhaps matches TRBD1 (6 bases). This CDR3 spans 13 amino acids. In germline, CDR1 is SGHNT, CDR2 YYREEE (reference sequence). V lost 4 bases and J lost 5, with 12 bases in between. In nucleotides, the CDR3 is TGTGCCAGCAGCCCTCAGGGGTGGACTGAAGCTTTCTTT. As protein: CASSPQGWTEAFF.

The CDR3 protein is CASSPRGQGNTEAFF. The CDR3 DNA follows: TGTGCCAGCAGCCCCAGGGGACAGGGGAACACTGAAGCTTTCTTT. This chain uses TRBV7-6 with TRBJ1-1, with 9 positions matching TRBD1. Germline trimming cut 5 bases from V and 1 base from J; bases unmatched to any gene: 5. The length of the CDR3 is 15 residues. The germline V gene encodes CDR1 SGHVS and CDR2 FNYEAQ.

Written as DNA, the CDR3 is TGCGCCAGCAGCTTCGTGGCAGGGTCGGATGAAAAACTGTTTTTT. Protein product: CASSFVAGSDEKLFF. The gene calls are TRBV5-1 and TRBJ1-4; a weak D match, TRBD1 (5 bases). Trimming shortened V by 2 bases and J by 6 bases, and 14 bases separated the two germline ends. Germline assignment: CDR1 SGHRS and CDR2 YFSETQ. The CDR3 runs 15 residues.

V is TRBV25-1 and J is TRBJ2-7; 8 bases are shared with TRBD1. The CDR3 is 15 amino acids. Unmatched junction bases numbered 3, after V lost 0 bases and J lost 2 bases. Germline CDR1 reads MGHDK; CDR2 reads SYGVNS. The CDR3 nucleotides are TGTGCCAGCAGTGAATACGACAGGGGACCCTACGAGCAGTACTTC. Amino acid sequence: CASSEYDRGPYEQYF.

The chain uses TRBV5-4 and TRBJ2-1; TRBD1 matches at 7 bases. CDR3 length equals 14 residues. CDR1 and CDR2 (germline): SGHNT, YYREEE (reference sequence). V lost 5 bases and J lost 3; bases outside the gene matches: 5. The CDR3 coding sequence is TGTGCCAGCAGTTCCCGACAGGGCTACAATGAGCAGTTCTTC. Translation: CASSSRQGYNEQFF.

The V gene is TRBV7-2, the J gene TRBJ2-5, with no clear D. Germline V gene lookup returns CDR1 SGHTA and CDR2 FQGNSA. Trimming took off 6 bases at V and 7 bases at J, with 6 bases between the two ends. This CDR3 has 10 amino acids. The CDR3 protein is CASRCGTQYF. The CDR3, as DNA: TGTGCCAGCAGGTGCGGGACCCAGTACTTC.

The gene calls are TRBV29-1 and TRBJ2-1; 14 positions agree with TRBD2. The V and J ends lost 3 bases and 9 bases, in that order; junction bases with no gene match: 13. Per the germline V gene, CDR1 is SQVTM and CDR2 is ANQGSEA. There are 17 residues in the CDR3. The CDR3 spells CSVDYALGLAGGGEQFF. The CDR3 DNA reads TGCAGCGTTGATTATGCCCTCGGACTAGCGGGGGGCGGTGAGCAGTTCTTC.